This is a list of T cell receptor beta chains from one sample in a study of T cells in Graves' hyperthyroidism and ophthalmopathy. TCRdb re-called the multiplex PCR reads with MiXCR, one entry per CDR3 protein. The data hold more than 550,000 distinct CDR3 sequences, with about 19% observed a single time. The sample consisted of blood. These receptors originate from a woman aged 45 to 65 with Graves' hyperthyroidism that later progressed to Graves' ophthalmopathy. The CDR3 runs from the conserved cysteine through the conserved F or W.

TRBV7-9,TRBJ2-5,CASSATGTMGETQYF
TRBV12-3/TRBV12-4,TRBJ1-5,CASSFSSQPQHF
TRBV12-3/TRBV12-4,TRBJ1-5,CASSPVDSRGNQPQHF
TRBV27,TRBJ1-1,CASSTGGSEAFF
TRBV18,TRBJ2-1,CASSPFNEDYYNEQFF
TRBV18,TRBJ2-3,CASSPRKGGSFTDTQYF
TRBV7-9,TRBJ2-7,CASSPDREGSYEQYF
TRBV7-8,TRBJ1-2,CASSLGARGGYTF
TRBV19,TRBJ1-3,CASNPSSAGNTIYF
TRBV2,TRBJ1-5,CASSSQGTHQPQHF
TRBV6-4,TRBJ1-1,CASSDAGGTEAFF
TRBV20-1,TRBJ2-1,CSASWSSYNEQFF
TRBV9,TRBJ1-5,CASSVEGQFNQPQHF
TRBV19,TRBJ2-1,CASSRGARQEQFF
TRBV19,TRBJ1-1,CASSTGRNMNTEAFF
TRBV2,TRBJ1-6,CASSRDRSYNSPLHF
TRBV18,TRBJ2-7,CASSPSGTGAISYEQYF
TRBV5-1,TRBJ1-3,CASRMDGSSGNTIYF
TRBV4-2,TRBJ1-2,CASSQGLRTGSGYTF
TRBV20-1,TRBJ1-5,CSARSRNLVDQPQHF